Listed below are T cell receptor beta chains from one sample, sequenced in a study of blood T cell repertoires in COVID-19. Using immunoSEQ multiplex PCR, the repertoire was profiled, and TCRdb retains in-frame clones only, with some absent. The sample consists of just over 300,000 clones, 89% of them appearing once. Input material: PBMCs or T cells enriched from blood (not recorded which). The receptor source for this set is a woman between 40 and 50 years old who had recovered from COVID-19. Each CDR3 is given with its conserved first and last residue. The D gene is left open where the match is weak. Clone size is not always given. Where it is, it says once, few, many or a class for expanded clones.

D | J | V | size | CDR3 | DNA
TRBD1 | TRBJ1-1 | TRBV6-2/TRBV6-3 | NA | CASSYPRQGLAFF | TGTGCCAGCAGTTACCCCCGACAGGGGCTCGCTTTCTTT
NA | TRBJ1-2 | TRBV11-1 | NA | CASSLGSSGYTF | TGTGCCAGCAGCTTGGGCAGCAGCGGCTACACCTTC
NA | TRBJ2-5 | TRBV11-2 | NA | CASSLSNRETQYF | TGTGCCAGCAGCTTAAGTAACAGGGAGACCCAGTACTTC
NA | TRBJ2-3 | TRBV10-2 | NA | CASSEEYSTDTQYF | TGCGCCAGCAGTGAGGAGTATAGCACAGATACGCAGTATTTT
NA | TRBJ2-7 | TRBV5-6 | NA | CASSIWGSSVYEQYF | TGTGCCAGCAGCATTTGGGGCAGTTCAGTCTACGAGCAGTACTTC
TRBD1 | TRBJ2-5 | TRBV5-4 | NA | CASAPGGTGKETQYF | TGTGCCAGCGCCCCCGGCGGGACAGGGAAAGAGACCCAGTACTTC
NA | TRBJ2-7 | TRBV10-3 | few | CANSYRDSYEQYF | TGTGCCAACTCGTACCGGGACTCCTACGAGCAGTACTTC
TRBD1 | TRBJ2-7 | TRBV29-1 | NA | CSARTGRNYEQYF | TGCAGCGCTAGGACAGGGAGAAACTACGAGCAGTACTTC
TRBD1 | TRBJ1-3 | TRBV2 | NA | CASGDRGLGNTIYF | TGTGCCAGCGGGGACAGGGGGCTGGGAAACACCATATATTTT
NA | TRBJ1-3 | TRBV5-6 | once | CASSLGRRSSGNTIYF | TGTGCCAGCAGCTTGGGTAGGAGGAGCTCTGGAAACACCATATATTTT
NA | TRBJ2-3 | TRBV7-9 | NA | CASSTRQRDTQYF | TGTGCCAGCAGCACCCGCCAACGGGATACGCAGTATTTT
NA | TRBJ1-2 | TRBV7-9 | NA | CASSFHGGFYGYTF | TGTGCCAGCAGCTTTCACGGGGGGTTCTATGGCTACACCTTC
NA | TRBJ2-5 | TRBV30 | NA | CASGSGETQYF | TGTGCCTCGGGATCAGGAGAGACCCAGTACTTC
TRBD2 | TRBJ2-1 | TRBV2 | NA | CASREGLAGPNEQFF | TGTGCCAGCAGGGAGGGACTAGCGGGCCCCAATGAGCAGTTCTTC
NA | TRBJ1-1 | TRBV15 | NA | CATSRNLQGGAEAFF | TGTGCCACCAGCAGGAATTTACAGGGTGGGGCTGAAGCTTTCTTT
TRBD1 | TRBJ2-6 | TRBV7-8 | NA | CASSLGDRDFWANVLTF | TGTGCCAGCAGCTTAGGGGACAGGGATTTCTGGGCCAACGTCCTGACTTTC
NA | TRBJ1-2 | TRBV30 | NA | CAWSPGILYGYTF | TGTGCCTGGAGCCCGGGAATACTCTATGGCTACACCTTC
NA | TRBJ2-5 | TRBV5-1 | NA | CASSFRGEETQYF | TGCGCCAGCAGCTTCAGGGGGGAGGAGACCCAGTACTTC
TRBD1 | TRBJ1-5 | TRBV19 | NA | CATTRQGLDQPQHF | TGTGCCACCACAAGACAGGGCCTGGATCAGCCCCAGCATTTT
TRBD2 | TRBJ2-7 | TRBV9 | few | CASSVGASGPYEQYF | TGTGCCAGCAGCGTAGGCGCTAGCGGACCCTACGAGCAGTACTTC
NA | TRBJ1-2 | TRBV4-3 | once | CASSQDPRVDGYTF | TGCGCCAGCAGCCAAGATCCCAGGGTTGATGGCTACACCTTC
TRBD2 | TRBJ2-1 | TRBV5-6 | NA | CASSSPGTNYNEQFF | TGTGCCAGCAGCTCCCCCGGGACTAACTACAATGAGCAGTTCTTC
TRBD1 | TRBJ1-1 | TRBV11-2 | NA | CASSQIGTGSTEAFF | TGTGCCAGCAGCCAAATCGGGACAGGGAGCACTGAAGCTTTCTTT
TRBD2 | TRBJ2-1 | TRBV29-1 | NA | CSVEGGGTYNEQFF | TGCAGCGTTGAAGGCGGGGGGACCTACAATGAGCAGTTCTTC
NA | TRBJ2-3 | TRBV5-1 | NA | CASSLARRGTDTQYF | TGCGCCAGCAGCTTGGCGAGGCGCGGCACAGATACGCAGTATTTT
NA | TRBJ2-1 | TRBV19 | NA | CASSITGSHNEQFF | TGTGCCAGTAGTATCACCGGGTCCCACAATGAGCAGTTCTTC
TRBD1 | TRBJ1-2 | TRBV27 | NA | CASQEQGANGYTF | TGTGCCAGCCAAGAACAGGGGGCGAATGGCTACACCTTC
TRBD1 | TRBJ2-5 | TRBV3-1/TRBV3-2 | NA | CASSQTGGGETQYF | TGTGCCAGCAGCCAGACAGGGGGAGGGGAGACCCAGTACTTC
NA | TRBJ1-1 | TRBV28 | NA | CASSFVGLENTEAFF | TGTGCCAGCAGCTTTGTGGGACTCGAGAACACTGAAGCTTTCTTT
NA | TRBJ2-3 | TRBV18 | NA | CASSPFQPDKTGTDTQYF | TGTGCCAGCTCACCATTCCAACCCGACAAAACAGGCACAGATACGCAGTATTTT
NA | TRBJ1-2 | TRBV2 | NA | CASSEDIYGYTF | TGTGCCAGCAGCGAGGACATCTATGGCTACACCTTC
TRBD1 | TRBJ1-4 | TRBV19 | NA | CASSGDRPTEKLFF | TGTGCCAGTAGTGGGGACAGGCCAACTGAAAAACTGTTTTTT
NA | TRBJ1-4 | TRBV30 | NA | CAWSLGGAEKLFF | TGTGCCTGGAGCCTGGGGGGGGCGGAAAAACTGTTTTTT
TRBD2 | TRBJ2-7 | TRBV18 | NA | CASSPSLAGLSYEQYF | TGTGCCAGCTCACCCTCCTTAGCGGGTCTTTCCTACGAGCAGTACTTC
TRBD2 | TRBJ2-7 | TRBV9 | NA | CASSALAGVGYEQYF | TGTGCCAGCAGCGCTTTAGCGGGGGTAGGCTACGAGCAGTACTTC
TRBD1 | TRBJ1-5 | TRBV9 | NA | CAPRGTGNQPQHF | TGTGCCCCGAGGGGGACAGGGAATCAGCCCCAGCATTTT
TRBD1 | TRBJ2-7 | TRBV2 | once | CASRISEGATSEQYF | TGTGCCAGCAGAATCTCTGAGGGGGCGACGTCCGAGCAGTACTTC